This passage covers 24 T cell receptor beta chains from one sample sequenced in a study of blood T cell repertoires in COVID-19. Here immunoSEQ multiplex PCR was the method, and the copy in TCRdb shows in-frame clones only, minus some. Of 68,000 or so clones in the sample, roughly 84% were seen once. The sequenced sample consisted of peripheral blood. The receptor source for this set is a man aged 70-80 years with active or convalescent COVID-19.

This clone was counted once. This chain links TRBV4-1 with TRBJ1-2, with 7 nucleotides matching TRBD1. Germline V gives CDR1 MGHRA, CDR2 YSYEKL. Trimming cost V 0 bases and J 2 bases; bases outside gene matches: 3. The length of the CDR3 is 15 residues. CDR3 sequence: CASSQEGRGNYGYTF. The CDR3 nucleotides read TGCGCCAGCAGCCAAGAAGGCAGGGGGAACTATGGCTACACCTTC.

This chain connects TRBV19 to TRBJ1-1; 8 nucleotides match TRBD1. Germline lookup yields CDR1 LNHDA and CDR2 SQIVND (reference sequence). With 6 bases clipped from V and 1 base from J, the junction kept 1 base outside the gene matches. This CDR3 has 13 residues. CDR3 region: CASRGQANTEAFF. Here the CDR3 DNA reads TGTGCCAGTAGGGGACAGGCGAACACTGAAGCTTTCTTT.

CDR3 amino acids: CASQWTGRAEAFF. CDR3 coding DNA: TGTGCCAGTCAATGGACAGGGCGGGCTGAAGCTTTCTTT. V and J are TRBV28 and TRBJ1-1; TRBD1 matches 8 bases. The CDR3 spans 13 residues. V was clipped by 9 bases and J by 6 bases; unmatched bases: 9. CDR1 is MDHEN and CDR2 is SYDVKM in the germline V gene.

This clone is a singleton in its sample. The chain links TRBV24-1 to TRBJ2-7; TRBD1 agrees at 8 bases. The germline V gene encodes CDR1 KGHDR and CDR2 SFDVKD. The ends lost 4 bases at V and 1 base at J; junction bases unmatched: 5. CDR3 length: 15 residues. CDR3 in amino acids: CATSDPGTGSYEQYF. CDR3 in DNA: TGTGCCACCAGTGACCCCGGGACAGGTTCCTACGAGCAGTACTTC.

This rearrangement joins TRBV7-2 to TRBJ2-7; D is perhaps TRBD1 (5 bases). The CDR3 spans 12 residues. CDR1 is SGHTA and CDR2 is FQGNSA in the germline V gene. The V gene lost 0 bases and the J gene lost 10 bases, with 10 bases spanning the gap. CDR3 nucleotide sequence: TGTGCCAGCAGCTTAGCGCTACAGGTACAGTACTTC. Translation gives CASSLALQVQYF.

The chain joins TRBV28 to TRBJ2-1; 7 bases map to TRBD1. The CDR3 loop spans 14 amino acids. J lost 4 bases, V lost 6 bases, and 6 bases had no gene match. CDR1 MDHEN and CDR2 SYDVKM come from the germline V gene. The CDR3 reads CASSPGQVYNEQFF. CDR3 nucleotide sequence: TGTGCCAGCAGCCCTGGACAGGTGTACAATGAGCAGTTCTTC. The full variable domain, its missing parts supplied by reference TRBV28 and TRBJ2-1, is DVKVTQSSRYLVKRTGEKVFLECVQDMDHENMFWYRQDPGLGLRLIYFSYDVKMKEKGDIPEGYSVSREKKERFSLILESASTNQTSMYLCASSPGQVYNEQFFGPGTRLTVL.

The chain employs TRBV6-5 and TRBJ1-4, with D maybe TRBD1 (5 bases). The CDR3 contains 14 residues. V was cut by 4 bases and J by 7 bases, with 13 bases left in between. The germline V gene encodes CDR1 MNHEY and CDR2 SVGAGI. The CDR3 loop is CASSLRDFGEKLFF. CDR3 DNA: TGTGCCAGCAGTTTGAGGGACTTCGGTGAAAAACTGTTTTTT.

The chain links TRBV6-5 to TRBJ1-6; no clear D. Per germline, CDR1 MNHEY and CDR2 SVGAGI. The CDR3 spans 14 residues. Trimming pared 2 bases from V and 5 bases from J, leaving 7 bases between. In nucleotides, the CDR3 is TGTGCCAGCAGTTACGAGCCTAATAATTCACCCCTCCACTTT. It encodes CASSYEPNNSPLHF.

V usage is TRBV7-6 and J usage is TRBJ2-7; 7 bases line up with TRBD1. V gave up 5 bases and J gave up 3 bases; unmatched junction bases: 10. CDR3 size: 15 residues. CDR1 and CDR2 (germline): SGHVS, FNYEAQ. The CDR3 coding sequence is TGTGCCAGCAGCGGATTGGGACAGTTTAACTACGAGCAGTACTTC. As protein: CASSGLGQFNYEQYF.

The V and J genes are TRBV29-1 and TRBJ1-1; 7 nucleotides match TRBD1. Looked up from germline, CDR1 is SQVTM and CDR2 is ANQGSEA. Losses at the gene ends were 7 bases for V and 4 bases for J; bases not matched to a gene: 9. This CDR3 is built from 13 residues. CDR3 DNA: TGCAGCGCCGGACAGGCCCACGGCACTGAAGCTTTCTTT. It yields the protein CSAGQAHGTEAFF.

The CDR3 is CASRLAGGPGGTDTQYF. The CDR3 bases are TGCGCCAGCAGGCTAGCGGGAGGGCCGGGAGGGACAGATACGCAGTATTTT. V gene TRBV10-2 combines with J gene TRBJ2-3; TRBD2 agrees at 12 bases. In germline, CDR1 is WSHSY, CDR2 SAAADI. CDR3 length: 17 amino acids. The V and J ends lost 6 bases and 3 bases, in that order; junction bases with no gene match: 10.

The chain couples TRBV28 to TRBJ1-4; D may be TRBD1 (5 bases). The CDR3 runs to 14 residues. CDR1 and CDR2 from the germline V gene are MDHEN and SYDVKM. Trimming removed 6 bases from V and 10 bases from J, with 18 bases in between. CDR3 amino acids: CASSLGGEFRKLFF. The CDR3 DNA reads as TGTGCCAGCAGCCTCGGAGGGGAATTTCGAAAACTGTTTTTT.

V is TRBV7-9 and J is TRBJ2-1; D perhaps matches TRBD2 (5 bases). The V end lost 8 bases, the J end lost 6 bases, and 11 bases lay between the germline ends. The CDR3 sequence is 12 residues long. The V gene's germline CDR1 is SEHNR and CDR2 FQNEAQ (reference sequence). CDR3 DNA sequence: TGTGCCAGCTCTGGAGGTGGCAATGAGCAGTTCTTC. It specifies CASSGGGNEQFF.

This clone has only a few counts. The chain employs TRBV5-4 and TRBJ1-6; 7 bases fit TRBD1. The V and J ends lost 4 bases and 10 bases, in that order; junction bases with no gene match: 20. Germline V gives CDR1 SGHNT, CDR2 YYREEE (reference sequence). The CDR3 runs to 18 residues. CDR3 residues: CASSPGVQGNPSGSPLHF. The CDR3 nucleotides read TGTGCCAGCAGCCCGGGGGTACAGGGGAATCCCTCGGGGTCACCCCTCCACTTT.

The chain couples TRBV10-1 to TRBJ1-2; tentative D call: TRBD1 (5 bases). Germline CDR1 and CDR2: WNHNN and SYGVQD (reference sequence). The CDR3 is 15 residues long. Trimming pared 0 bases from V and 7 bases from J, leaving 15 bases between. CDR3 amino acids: CASSESGRDLGGYTF. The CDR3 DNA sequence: TGCGCCAGCAGTGAGTCTGGGAGGGACCTGGGTGGCTACACCTTC.

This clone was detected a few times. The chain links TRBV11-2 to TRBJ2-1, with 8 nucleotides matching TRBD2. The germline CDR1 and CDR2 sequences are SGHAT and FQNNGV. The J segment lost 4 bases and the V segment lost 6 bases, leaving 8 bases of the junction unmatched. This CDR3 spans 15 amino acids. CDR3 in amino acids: CASRSLAGLYNEQFF. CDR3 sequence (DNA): TGTGCCAGCAGGAGTCTAGCGGGTCTATACAATGAGCAGTTCTTC.

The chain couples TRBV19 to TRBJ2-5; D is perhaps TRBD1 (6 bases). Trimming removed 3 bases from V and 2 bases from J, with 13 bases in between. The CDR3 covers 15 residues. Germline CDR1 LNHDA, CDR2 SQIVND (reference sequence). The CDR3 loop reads CASSITGTLQETQYF. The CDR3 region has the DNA TGTGCCAGTAGTATTACCGGGACACTTCAAGAGACCCAGTACTTC.

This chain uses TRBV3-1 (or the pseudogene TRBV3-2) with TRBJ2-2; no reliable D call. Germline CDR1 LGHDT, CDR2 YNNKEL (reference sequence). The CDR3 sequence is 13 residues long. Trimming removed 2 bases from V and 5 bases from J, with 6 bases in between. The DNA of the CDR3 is TGTGCCAGCAGCCAACTCGGGACCGGGGAGCTGTTTTTT. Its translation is CASSQLGTGELFF.

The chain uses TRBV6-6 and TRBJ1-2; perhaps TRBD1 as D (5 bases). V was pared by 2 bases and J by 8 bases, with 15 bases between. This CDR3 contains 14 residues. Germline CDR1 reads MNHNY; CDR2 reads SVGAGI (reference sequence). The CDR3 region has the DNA TGTGCCAGCAGTTACCCCGCGGGGGAAAGCGGCTACACCTTC. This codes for CASSYPAGESGYTF.

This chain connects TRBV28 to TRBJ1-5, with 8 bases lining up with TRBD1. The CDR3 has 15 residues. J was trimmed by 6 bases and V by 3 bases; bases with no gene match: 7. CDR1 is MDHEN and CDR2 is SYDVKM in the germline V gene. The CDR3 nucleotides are TGTGCCAGCAGTTTTGGGACAGGAGTTACTCAGCCCCAGCATTTT. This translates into CASSFGTGVTQPQHF.

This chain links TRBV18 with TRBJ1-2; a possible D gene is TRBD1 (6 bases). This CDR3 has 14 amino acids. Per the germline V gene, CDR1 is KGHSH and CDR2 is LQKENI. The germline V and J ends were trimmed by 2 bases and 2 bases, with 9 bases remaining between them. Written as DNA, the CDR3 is TGTGCCAGCTCACCATATACAGGGAACTATGGCTACACCTTC. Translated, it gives CASSPYTGNYGYTF.

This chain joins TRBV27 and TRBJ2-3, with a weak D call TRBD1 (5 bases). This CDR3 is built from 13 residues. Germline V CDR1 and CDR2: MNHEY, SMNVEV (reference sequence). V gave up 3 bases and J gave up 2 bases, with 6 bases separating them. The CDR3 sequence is CASSFRDTDTQYF. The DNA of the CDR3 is TGTGCCAGCAGTTTCAGGGACACAGATACGCAGTATTTT.

The CDR3 loop is CASRKREAGGFNEQFF. DNA for the CDR3: TGTGCCAGCAGGAAAAGGGAGGCGGGGGGCTTCAATGAGCAGTTCTTC. The V and J genes are TRBV2 and TRBJ2-1, with 8 nucleotides matching TRBD2. The germline gives CDR1 SNHLY, CDR2 FYNNEI. Trimming at V came to 6 bases and at J to 6 bases, leaving 13 bases not matched to a gene. The length of the CDR3 is 16 residues.

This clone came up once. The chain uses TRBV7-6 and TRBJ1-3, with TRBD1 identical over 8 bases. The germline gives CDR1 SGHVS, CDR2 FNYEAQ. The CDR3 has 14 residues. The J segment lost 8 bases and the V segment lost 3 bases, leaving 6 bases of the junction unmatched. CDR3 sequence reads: CASSFGGQEDTIYF. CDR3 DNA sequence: TGTGCCAGCAGCTTTGGGGGACAGGAAGACACCATATATTTT.